These 21 T cell receptor beta chains originate from one sample sequenced in a study of T cell repertoires in cytomegalovirus infection. TCRdb passed the reads through MiXCR, listing each CDR3 protein once. The table records around 800,000 distinct CDR3 sequences, over 25% of them present only once. These TCRs are of unknown antigen specificity. The starting material was cultured CD8+ T cells from PBMCs, obtained from culture after CMV antigen stimulation. These receptors were collected from a human donor in good health (CMV status not recorded). Some clones in this sample may be carry-over from other donors' samples.

The table lists this clonotype with a few counts. This sequence joins TRBV19 and TRBJ1-1; TRBD1 is a possible D gene (5 bases). The CDR3 consists of 11 residues. From germline, CDR1 is LNHDA and CDR2 SQIVND (reference sequence). The V end was cut by 7 bases, the J end by 9 bases, with 12 bases between. This chain's CDR3 is CASIQGLQAFF. The CDR3 bases are TGTGCCAGTATTCAGGGACTCCAAGCTTTCTTT.

This chain connects TRBV9 to TRBJ2-6, with no clear D. This CDR3 has 15 residues. CDR1 and CDR2 (germline): SGDLS, YYNGEE. Trimming shortened V by 4 bases and J by 2 bases, and 10 bases separated the two germline ends. CDR3 DNA: TGTGCCAGCAGCATAGAGGCTGCTGGGGCCAACGTCCTGACTTTC. Amino acids: CASSIEAAGANVLTF. Full variable domain (remainder filled in from reference TRBV9 and TRBJ2-6): DSGVTQTPKHLITATGQRVTLRCSPRSGDLSVYWYQQSLDQGLQFLIQYYNGEERAKGNILERFSAQQFPDLHSELNLSSLELGDSALYFCASSIEAAGANVLTFGAGSRLTVL.

This clonotype was counted once. The chain recombines TRBV9 with TRBJ2-1; tentative D call: TRBD2 (6 bases). CDR3 length: 12 amino acids. The germline CDR1 and CDR2 sequences are SGDLS and YYNGEE. V lost 0 bases and J 8 bases, leaving 6 bases between the germline ends. CDR3 sequence reads: CASSVAGDEQFF. CDR3 nucleotides: TGTGCCAGCAGCGTAGCGGGGGATGAGCAGTTCTTC.

Many counts were recorded for this clonotype. CDR3 nucleotide sequence: TGTGCCAGCAGCCATGACAGGTTCAACGAAAAACTGTTTTTT. Translated, it gives CASSHDRFNEKLFF. This sequence joins TRBV7-9 and TRBJ1-4; weak D call: TRBD1 (6 bases). The V end was cut by 5 bases, the J end by 8 bases, with 15 bases between. The CDR3 runs to 14 residues. The germline V gene has CDR1 SEHNR and CDR2 FQNEAQ (reference sequence).

This chain joins TRBV5-1 and TRBJ2-1; D gene uncertain. V was cut by 4 bases and J by 3 bases, with 14 bases left in between. From germline, CDR1 is SGHRS and CDR2 YFSETQ. The CDR3 spans 15 residues. The DNA for the CDR3 is TGCGCCAGCAGCCACAGTAATGGAGACTACAATGAGCAGTTCTTC. This codes for CASSHSNGDYNEQFF.

The chain uses TRBV9 and TRBJ2-5; 9 positions agree with TRBD2. V lost 4 bases and J lost 0; bases outside the gene matches: 7. The CDR3 runs 16 residues. CDR1 and CDR2 (germline): SGDLS, YYNGEE. The CDR3 bases are TGTGCCAGCAGCCCCCAGCGGGGGGCTAACCAAGAGACCCAGTACTTC. Translating it yields CASSPQRGANQETQYF.

The rearrangement uses TRBV5-4 and TRBJ2-1; 9 bases map to TRBD1. With V trimmed by 7 bases and J by 5 bases, 4 bases remained unmatched. Germline V CDR1 and CDR2: SGHNT, YYREEE (reference sequence). This CDR3 is built from 13 residues. CDR3 sequence reads: CASPGQGNNEQFF. CDR3 bases: TGTGCCAGCCCGGGACAGGGCAACAATGAGCAGTTCTTC.

The chain recombines TRBV15 with TRBJ2-7; 7 nucleotides match TRBD1. Per germline, CDR1 LNHNV and CDR2 YYDKDF (reference sequence). The CDR3 has 15 residues. V dropped 1 base and J dropped 4; count of bases not matched to a gene: 7. DNA for the CDR3: TGTGCCACCAGCAGAGGACAGGGCGTGGGATACGAGCAGTACTTC. Translating it yields CATSRGQGVGYEQYF. The full variable domain, rest sourced from reference TRBV15 and TRBJ2-7, is DAMVIQNPRYQVTQFGKPVTLSCSQTLNHNVMYWYQQKSSQAPKLLFHYYDKDFNNEADTPDNFQSRRPNTSFCFLDIRSPGLGDTAMYLCATSRGQGVGYEQYFGPGTRLTVT.

For the CDR3, the DNA is TGTGCCAGCAGTAGGGGAAACAGGGGGTACGAGCAGTACTTC. It yields the protein CASSRGNRGYEQYF. This chain links TRBV12-3 or TRBV12-4 with TRBJ2-7; TRBD1 matches at 8 bases. The trim removed 5 bases at V and 4 bases at J, leaving 7 bases unmatched. This CDR3 has 14 amino acids.

This clonotype showed up just a few times. This chain connects TRBV7-9 to TRBJ1-3; unclear D gene. V dropped 5 bases and J dropped 4 bases, with 12 bases sitting between them. The CDR3 is 14 amino acids. Germline V gene lookup returns CDR1 SEHNR and CDR2 FQNEAQ (reference sequence). CDR3 loop: CASSQGLSGNTIYF. The CDR3 DNA follows: TGTGCCAGCAGCCAAGGACTTTCGGGAAACACCATATATTTT. Drawing the rest from reference TRBV7-9 and TRBJ1-3, the complete variable domain is DTGVSQNPRHKITKRGQNVTFRCDPISEHNRLYWYRQTLGQGPEFLTYFQNEAQLEKSRLLSDRFSAERPKGSFSTLEIQRTEQGDSAMYLCASSQGLSGNTIYFGEGSWLTVV.

CDR3 nucleotides: TGTGCCAGCTATTTTGGGGGCAAGTCCTACAATGAGCAGTTCTTC. It specifies CASYFGGKSYNEQFF. V is TRBV6-2 or TRBV6-3 and J is TRBJ2-1, with D perhaps TRBD1 (6 bases). The CDR3 extends over 15 amino acids. Trimming removed 8 bases from V and 1 base from J, with 15 bases in between. CDR1 MNHEY and CDR2 SVGEGT come from the germline V gene.

V usage is TRBV6-1 and J usage is TRBJ1-5; D is unresolved. The V end was cut by 4 bases, the J end by 1 base, with 17 bases between. This CDR3 is 17 amino acids long. Per germline, CDR1 MNHNS and CDR2 SASEGT. CDR3 region: CASSVHPATVSNQPQHF. The CDR3 nucleotides read TGTGCCAGCAGTGTCCACCCAGCCACCGTGAGCAATCAGCCCCAGCATTTT.

This clonotype appeared a few times. The chain has TRBV7-6 and TRBJ2-1; D remains ambiguous. The CDR3 is 13 amino acids. V was cut by 2 bases and J by 6 bases, with 8 bases left in between. Germline loops: CDR1 SGHVS, CDR2 FNYEAQ. CDR3 DNA: TGTGCCAGCAGCTTACGAGCTCTCAATGAGCAGTTCTTC. Amino acid sequence: CASSLRALNEQFF.

With regard to this clonotype: At one end, the junction sequence differs from germline, possibly due to a read error. The gene calls are TRBV5-4 and TRBJ2-5, with D perhaps matching TRBD2 (6 bases). This CDR3 comprises 14 residues. Per the germline V gene, CDR1 is SGHNT and CDR2 is YYREEE (reference sequence). Here the CDR3 reads CASSWEGGGETRYF. DNA of the CDR3: TGTGCCAGCAGCTGGGAAGGCGGCGGGGAGACCCGGTACTTC.

This clonotype was observed at least ten times. The chain carries TRBV7-2 and TRBJ1-2; 7 bases match TRBD1. Germline V lookup: CDR1 SGHTA, CDR2 FQGNSA. This CDR3 contains 16 residues. Trimming took 2 bases from V and 4 from J; bases not matched to a gene: 10. In DNA form, the CDR3 reads TGTGCCAGCAGCTTACTGGCGGGACAGCTATTCTATGGCTACACCTTC. Translation: CASSLLAGQLFYGYTF.

V gene TRBV7-9 combines with J gene TRBJ1-1; D is uncertain. The CDR3 is 13 residues long. From germline, CDR1 is SEHNR and CDR2 FQNEAQ (reference sequence). V lost 7 bases, J lost 1 base, and 10 bases lay in between. In nucleotides, the CDR3 is TGTGCCAGCATCATCGACCCGAACACTGAAGCTTTCTTT. Translating gives CASIIDPNTEAFF. Full variable domain (missing parts from reference TRBV7-9 and TRBJ1-1): DTGVSQNPRHKITKRGQNVTFRCDPISEHNRLYWYRQTLGQGPEFLTYFQNEAQLEKSRLLSDRFSAERPKGSFSTLEIQRTEQGDSAMYLCASIIDPNTEAFFGQGTRLTVV.

As for this clonotype: A single base separates this from a much larger clone, so it may be a read error. This rearrangement joins TRBV12-3 or TRBV12-4 to TRBJ1-4; possibly TRBD1 for D (6 bases). This CDR3 is built from 19 residues. Trimming cost V 3 bases and J 0 bases, with 20 bases left between them. The CDR3 DNA follows: TGTGCCAGCAGTTTCTCCACACAGGGTTGGCTAGCAACTAATGAAAAACTGTTTTTT. It translates to CASSFSTQGWLATNEKLFF.

This chain links TRBV5-6 with TRBJ2-7; 10 nucleotides agree with TRBD2. Germline assignment: CDR1 SGHDT and CDR2 YYEEEE. V shed 2 bases, J shed 3 bases, and the junction held 11 bases outside the gene matches. This CDR3 has 17 amino acids. CDR3 nucleotides: TGTGCCAGCAGCTTAATGAGCCTAGCGGGGGACCTCTACGAGCAGTACTTC. It is translated as CASSLMSLAGDLYEQYF.

This clonotype was seen repeatedly, ten times or more. Sequence at one end of the junction differs from germline and may be a read error. The chain recombines TRBV28 with TRBJ2-1, with 8 bases matching TRBD1. CDR3 length: 11 residues. CDR1 and CDR2 (germline): MDHEN, SYDVKM. CDR3 residues: CASSLRTGMIF. The CDR3 DNA reads TGTGCCAGCAGCCTCCGGACAGGGATGATCTTC.

This chain uses TRBV28 with TRBJ2-2; 10 bases map to TRBD1. Losses at the gene ends were 6 bases for V and 8 bases for J; bases not matched to a gene: 3. The CDR3 runs to 13 residues. Germline CDR1 is MDHEN and CDR2 is SYDVKM. CDR3 DNA sequence: TGTGCCAGCAGCCGGGACAGGGGTGGGGAGCTGTTTTTT. Translating it yields CASSRDRGGELFF. Based on the CDR3 plus reference TRBV28 and TRBJ2-2, the full variable domain is DVKVTQSSRYLVKRTGEKVFLECVQDMDHENMFWYRQDPGLGLRLIYFSYDVKMKEKGDIPEGYSVSREKKERFSLILESASTNQTSMYLCASSRDRGGELFFGEGSRLTVL.

This CDR3 reads CASREWTGGFGTSGNTIYF. CDR3 nucleotides: TGTGCCAGCAGGGAATGGACAGGGGGCTTCGGCACCTCTGGAAACACCATATATTTT. This chain connects TRBV5-6 to TRBJ1-3; 11 positions agree with TRBD1. J gave up 0 bases and V 5 bases, and 13 bases lay outside the gene matches. Germline CDR1 and CDR2: SGHDT and YYEEEE. The CDR3 extends over 19 amino acids. The full variable domain, in which reference TRBV5-6 and TRBJ1-3 provide the parts outside the CDR3, is DAGVTQSPTHLIKTRGQQVTLRCSPKSGHDTVSWYQQALGQGPQFIFQYYEEEERQRGNFPDRFSGHQFPNYSSELNVNALLLGDSALYLCASREWTGGFGTSGNTIYFGEGSWLTVV.